This TCR beta chain was sequenced in a study of glioma-infiltrating T cells after dendritic cell vaccination (TCRdb year 2016). For the wider study: The cohort included approximately 15 glioblastoma patients drawn from Phase I and II dendritic cell vaccination trials, of whom 9 were newly diagnosed and 6 had recurrent disease. To make the vaccine, monocyte-derived dendritic cells were cultured for about seven days with IL-4 and GM-CSF and then pulsed overnight with autologous tumor lysate. Survival after dendritic cell vaccination was correlated with TCR sequencing metrics such as TIL content and the overlap between tumor and blood repertoires. Deep sequencing of TCR beta CDR3 regions was used to quantify tumor-infiltrating lymphocyte content and compare tumor and blood repertoires in dendritic cell-vaccinated glioblastoma patients. Each patient was given three intradermal dendritic cell vaccine injections, spaced two weeks apart, in the arm below the axilla. Between the early 2000s and the early 2010s, the patients were given dendritic cell vaccination pulsed with autologous tumor lysate.

Using the immunoSEQ assay, TCRB CDR3 regions were amplified from 1.5 to 2 micrograms of genomic DNA, or from all available DNA when less than that was on hand. The multiplex PCR employed 60 forward primers targeting TCR V beta segments and 13 reverse primers targeting J beta segments. To estimate the number of reads per starting template, synthetic control templates were added to each sample at limiting dilution. The Illumina HiSeq System generated sequencing reads of 87 bp. The study's processing was this. To remove PCR and sequencing errors, closely related sequences were merged with a nearest neighbor algorithm. TCR overlap was measured as the percentage of unique tumor TCR beta sequences that were also present in the peripheral blood of the same patient. Sourced from immuneACCESS, this table was stored by TCRdb with only in-frame sequences that have V and J called. A share of the clones is absent; for the studies checked, an unresolved V gene accounts for under half, and the remainder has no known explanation. The DNA gave D and trimming, while V, J and clone size come from that table. This sample is represented by roughly 85,000 clones; 85% of them were singletons. Jointly, the top ten make up 8.5% of the sample.

On this clone: Its antigen is still unknown. Base qualities were left out, and no much larger clone turns up one base away.

The time point label, read with the paper, signifies: after dendritic cell vaccination, including at tumor progression/relapse. Patients were selected on the basis of adequate residual fresh-frozen tumor tissue and more than two years of available survival data. Molecular status otherwise varied across the glioblastoma patients, but none of them carried an isocitrate dehydrogenase mutation. PBMC were collected before vaccination, two weeks after the third vaccination, and at tumor progression if tumor progression occurred. The Qiagen DNeasy Blood extraction Kit was used to extract genomic DNA. Broad study findings and their caveats: TCR clonality showed no direct relationship with survival, which suggests that a diverse polyclonal response may matter. The three-group TCR overlap response model was characterized as speculative, and prospective validation of the model was stated to be required. Longer time to progression and overall survival after dendritic cell vaccination were predicted by higher estimated pretreatment TIL content. The cohort was small and heterogeneous, and full blood and tumor sets were available for few patients, with initial-recurrent tumor pairs available for even fewer patients.

The germline V gene yields SGHRS for CDR1 and YFSETQ for CDR2. V ends up 2 bases short and J 2 bases short, with an unmatched junction base count of 12. The CDR3 runs 17 residues from the cysteine to the phenylalanine. Just CDR3 DNA is preserved here, 51 bases in frame from base 1. Source: blood, taken after dendritic cell vaccination. The sequence was collected from a human donor with glioblastoma. The rearranged chain carries TRBV5-1 and TRBJ1-1; TRBD1 fits 7 bases in the junction. The CDR3 reads CASSFSFLGQSNTEAFF. At the DNA level, the sequence is TGCGCCAGCAGCTTTTCCTTTCTGGGACAGAGCAACACTGAAGCTTTCTTT.